A selection of T cell receptor beta chains follows, all from one sample in a study of OX40 agonist ivuxolimab in advanced cancers. Assay: immunoSEQ multiplex PCR; the TCRdb copy retains only in-frame clones and omits some. The data contain 7,500 to 10,000 clones, 88% of them singletons. The sample in question was CD4+ or CD8+ T cells sorted from blood, obtained in a trial of the OX40 agonist ivuxolimab. The receptors were gathered from an adult with an advanced solid tumor such as melanoma, head and neck, liver or kidney cancer. The CDR3 runs from the conserved cysteine through the conserved F or W. A D gene is named only where the DNA matches it firmly. For some rows the clone size is stated as once, few or many, or as a class when expanded; others skip it.

J: TRBJ2-3
size: once
D: TRBD2
length: 16
V: TRBV9
CDR3: CASSATSGKSTDTQYF
DNA: TGTGCCAGCAGCGCGACTAGCGGGAAAAGCACAGATACGCAGTATTTT

J: TRBJ2-1
size: NA
D: NA
length: 13
V: TRBV7-9
CDR3: CASSSSSYNEQFF
DNA: TGTGCCAGCAGCTCCAGCTCCTACAATGAGCAGTTCTTC

J: TRBJ2-1
size: NA
D: TRBD2
length: 19
V: TRBV10-3
CDR3: CAISVRELAGVSSYNEQFF
DNA: TGTGCCATCAGTGTTAGAGAACTAGCGGGAGTTTCCTCCTACAATGAGCAGTTCTTC

J: TRBJ2-6
size: NA
D: TRBD1
length: 16
V: TRBV2
CDR3: CASSRQGNSGANVLTF
DNA: TGTGCCAGCAGTAGACAGGGGAACTCTGGGGCCAACGTCCTGACTTTC

J: TRBJ1-2
size: few
D: NA
length: 15
V: TRBV7-2
CDR3: CASSRGLTVNYGYTF
DNA: TGTGCCAGCAGCCGCGGACTGACAGTTAACTATGGCTACACCTTC

J: TRBJ2-3
size: NA
D: NA
length: 13
V: TRBV30
CDR3: CAGLGSSTDTQYF
DNA: TGTGCCGGCTTGGGGAGTAGCACAGATACGCAGTATTTT

J: TRBJ2-3
size: few
D: NA
length: 15
V: TRBV6-4
CDR3: CASSDGAGDTDTQYF
DNA: TGTGCCAGCAGTGACGGAGCGGGTGACACAGATACGCAGTATTTT

J: TRBJ2-5
size: NA
D: NA
length: 12
V: TRBV28
CDR3: CASTSLTETQYF
DNA: TGTGCCAGCACCTCCCTAACGGAGACCCAGTACTTC

J: TRBJ1-1
size: NA
D: TRBD1
length: 14
V: TRBV19
CDR3: CASSTMAGGTEAFF
DNA: TGTGCCAGTAGCACGATGGCAGGGGGCACTGAAGCTTTCTTT

J: TRBJ2-5
size: once
D: NA
length: 12
V: TRBV10-3
CDR3: CAILNRVETQYF
DNA: TGTGCCATCCTTAACAGGGTGGAGACCCAGTACTTC